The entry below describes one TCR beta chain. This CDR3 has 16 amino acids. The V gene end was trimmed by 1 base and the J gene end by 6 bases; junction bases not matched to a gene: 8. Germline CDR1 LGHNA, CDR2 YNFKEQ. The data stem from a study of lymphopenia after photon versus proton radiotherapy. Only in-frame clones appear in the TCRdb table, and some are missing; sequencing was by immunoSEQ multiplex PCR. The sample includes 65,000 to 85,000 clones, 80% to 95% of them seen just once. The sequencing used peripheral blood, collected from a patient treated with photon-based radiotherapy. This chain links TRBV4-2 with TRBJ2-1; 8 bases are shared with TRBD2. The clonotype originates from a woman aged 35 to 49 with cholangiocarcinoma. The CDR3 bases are TGTGCCAGCAGCCAAGTCAGGCGGGAGGAGTTCAATGAGCAGTTCTTC. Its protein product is CASSQVRREEFNEQFF.